Below, 20 T cell receptor beta chains from the same sample are listed, as sequenced in a study of control samples from healthy donors and cancer patients. This table comes from immunoSEQ multiplex PCR, and its TCRdb copy is limited to in-frame clones, with some not included. The sample has 26,000 or so clones, 91% seen once. Sequenced: PBMCs. The receptors derive from a man aged 50-59 years with lung cancer.

This chain links TRBV4-3 with TRBJ2-1; 11 bases are a match to TRBD2. J was trimmed by 6 bases and V by 0 bases; bases with no gene match: 4. Germline V CDR1 and CDR2: LGHNA, YSLEER. The CDR3 contains 16 residues. CDR3: CASSQDRLAGGNEQFF. DNA of the CDR3: TGCGCCAGCAGCCAAGATCGGCTAGCGGGGGGCAATGAGCAGTTCTTC.

The chain combines TRBV24-1 with TRBJ2-1; 9 nucleotides match TRBD1. Germline CDR1 and CDR2: KGHDR and SFDVKD. The CDR3 runs to 15 residues. V shed 7 bases, J shed 6 bases, and the junction held 9 bases outside the gene matches. This chain's CDR3 is CATRASGQGFNEQFF. The CDR3 region has the DNA TGTGCCACCAGGGCATCGGGACAGGGTTTCAATGAGCAGTTCTTC.

The chain is built from TRBV3-1 (or the pseudogene TRBV3-2) and TRBJ1-2, with 7 positions matching TRBD1. The CDR3 totals 16 residues. The germline gives CDR1 LGHDT, CDR2 YNNKEL (reference sequence). The V gene end was trimmed by 1 base and the J gene end by 6 bases; junction bases not matched to a gene: 11. The CDR3 region is CASSQGQGGGADGYTF. For the CDR3, the DNA is TGTGCCAGCAGCCAAGGACAGGGTGGAGGGGCGGATGGCTACACCTTC.

The chain links TRBV7-2 to TRBJ1-2; the match to TRBD1 covers 7 bases. V trimming: 1 base; J trimming: 2 bases; junction bases outside the gene matches: 7. The germline V gene encodes CDR1 SGHTA and CDR2 FQGNSA. The CDR3 loop spans 16 amino acids. CDR3 residues: CASSLGQGGLNYGYTF. The CDR3 DNA reads TGTGCCAGCAGCTTAGGACAGGGCGGGCTAAACTATGGCTACACCTTC.

The V gene is TRBV7-3, the J gene TRBJ2-2; D is undetermined. The CDR3 sequence is 13 residues long. Germline CDR1 is SGHTA and CDR2 is FQGTGA. V was trimmed by 5 bases and J by 1 base, leaving 5 bases between them. The CDR3 sequence is CASSLRNTGELFF. The CDR3 nucleotides read TGTGCCAGCAGCCTAAGGAACACCGGGGAGCTGTTTTTT. The complete variable domain, with remaining parts taken from reference TRBV7-3 and TRBJ2-2, reads GAGVSQTPSNKVTEKGKYVELRCDPISGHTALYWYRQSLGQGPEFLIYFQGTGAADDSGLPNDRFFAVRPEGSVSTLKIQRTERGDSAVYLCASSLRNTGELFFGEGSRLTVL.

The rearrangement joins TRBV5-1 to TRBJ2-2; D gene ambiguous. The germline V and J ends were trimmed by 0 bases and 6 bases, with 12 bases remaining between them. The CDR3 sequence is 15 residues long. From germline, CDR1 is SGHRS and CDR2 YFSETQ. CDR3 in DNA: TGCGCCAGCAGCTTGGTACCCCCGAGACCCGGGGAGCTGTTTTTT. This codes for CASSLVPPRPGELFF.

V and J are TRBV29-1 and TRBJ1-1; D is uncertain. CDR3 length equals 15 residues. V lost 0 bases to trimming and J lost 2 bases, with 13 bases between them. Germline values: CDR1 SQVTM, CDR2 ANQGSEA. The CDR3 spells CSVEDPRDFNTEAFF. The CDR3 nucleotides are TGCAGCGTTGAAGATCCCCGGGATTTCAACACTGAAGCTTTCTTT.

A single count supports this clone. This chain uses TRBV7-3 with TRBJ1-2; D call uncertain. V was trimmed by 6 bases and J by 8 bases, leaving 16 bases between them. Germline CDR1 is SGHTA and CDR2 is FQGTGA. The CDR3 has 13 residues. For the CDR3, the DNA is TGTGCCAGCAGTCCTAACGGTCGCGTGGGCTACACCTTC. Its translation is CASSPNGRVGYTF.

This chain connects TRBV5-1 to TRBJ2-1; 9 positions match TRBD2. V shed 1 base and J 0 bases; nucleotides not matched to a gene: 5. Looked up from germline, CDR1 is SGHRS and CDR2 is YFSETQ. This CDR3 has 17 amino acids. CDR3 sequence: CASSLRSGGLSYNEQFF. DNA for the CDR3: TGCGCCAGCAGCTTGCGTAGCGGGGGTCTCTCCTACAATGAGCAGTTCTTC. Combining the CDR3 with reference TRBV5-1 and TRBJ2-1 gives the whole variable domain KAGVTQTPRYLIKTRGQQVTLSCSPISGHRSVSWYQQTPGQGLQFLFEYFSETQRNKGNFPGRFSGRQFSNSRSEMNVSTLELGDSALYLCASSLRSGGLSYNEQFFGPGTRLTVL.

The chain is built from TRBV27 and TRBJ2-5; the D gene is possibly TRBD2 (6 bases). The germline V gene encodes CDR1 MNHEY and CDR2 SMNVEV (reference sequence). Trimming took 4 bases from V and 5 from J, leaving 17 bases between them. The CDR3 runs to 15 residues. The CDR3 reads CASSSLTSAGETQYF. In nucleotides, the CDR3 is TGTGCCAGCAGTTCCCTAACCTCCGCGGGGGAGACCCAGTACTTC.

The rearrangement joins TRBV28 to TRBJ1-1; 7 bases agree with TRBD1. Germline V gene data show CDR1 as MDHEN and CDR2 as SYDVKM. There are 14 residues in the CDR3. V gave up 6 bases and J gave up 3 bases; unmatched junction bases: 7. This chain's CDR3 is CASSTGDGDTEAFF. CDR3 DNA: TGTGCCAGCAGCACAGGGGATGGGGACACTGAAGCTTTCTTT. The full variable domain, rest sourced from reference TRBV28 and TRBJ1-1, is DVKVTQSSRYLVKRTGEKVFLECVQDMDHENMFWYRQDPGLGLRLIYFSYDVKMKEKGDIPEGYSVSREKKERFSLILESASTNQTSMYLCASSTGDGDTEAFFGQGTRLTVV.

The CDR3 protein is CATSRGDRSYEQYF. CDR3 nucleotides: TGTGCCACCAGCAGAGGGGACAGGTCCTACGAGCAGTACTTC. The chain is built from TRBV15 and TRBJ2-7; TRBD1 aligns across 8 bases. Germline V CDR1 and CDR2: LNHNV, YYDKDF (reference sequence). This CDR3 has 14 residues. V dropped 1 base and J dropped 1; count of bases not matched to a gene: 0.

The chain combines TRBV6-2 or TRBV6-3 with TRBJ2-6; tentatively, D is TRBD1 (5 bases). Germline V lookup: CDR1 MNHEY, CDR2 SVGEGT. This CDR3 spans 15 amino acids. Trimming pared 4 bases from V and 4 bases from J, leaving 11 bases between. As DNA, the CDR3 is TGTGCCAGCAGTTTACAGGTAGCCGGGGCCAACGTCCTGACTTTC. Translated, it gives CASSLQVAGANVLTF.

The rearrangement joins TRBV5-1 to TRBJ2-7; 7 bases are shared with TRBD1. From germline, CDR1 is SGHRS and CDR2 YFSETQ. Losses at the gene ends were 8 bases for V and 3 bases for J; bases not matched to a gene: 8. CDR3 length: 13 residues. DNA of the CDR3: TGCGCCAGTTCGACAGGGACGGGCTACGAGCAGTACTTC. This sequence encodes CASSTGTGYEQYF.

The chain recombines TRBV3-1 (or the pseudogene TRBV3-2) with TRBJ2-3, with 7 bases identical to TRBD2. Germline CDR1 reads LGHDT; CDR2 reads YNNKEL (reference sequence). The CDR3 has 13 residues. Trimming removed 4 bases from V and 2 bases from J; junction bases left unmatched: 0. The CDR3 is CASSRDYTDTQYF. The CDR3 nucleotides read TGTGCCAGCAGCCGGGACTACACAGATACGCAGTATTTT.

This chain joins TRBV11-2 and TRBJ1-3; no firm D call. Trimming cost V 3 bases and J 4 bases, with 4 bases left between them. This CDR3 spans 12 amino acids. The germline gives CDR1 SGHAT, CDR2 FQNNGV. The DNA for the CDR3 is TGTGCCAGCAGCTTTCGGGGAAACACCATATATTTT. This translates into CASSFRGNTIYF.

The V gene is TRBV19, the J gene TRBJ1-5; 7 bases are a match to TRBD1. The V gene end was trimmed by 4 bases and the J gene end by 6 bases; junction bases not matched to a gene: 9. The CDR3 contains 15 residues. Germline loops: CDR1 LNHDA, CDR2 SQIVND (reference sequence). CDR3 residues: CASSTRQGLGQPQHF. The CDR3 bases are TGTGCCAGTAGTACGAGACAGGGTCTTGGTCAGCCCCAGCATTTT.

This chain joins TRBV18 and TRBJ1-4; TRBD1 is a possible D gene (6 bases). The CDR3 is 15 amino acids. Per the germline V gene, CDR1 is KGHSH and CDR2 is LQKENI. Trimming cost V 2 bases and J 8 bases, with 15 bases left between them. DNA for the CDR3: TGTGCCAGCTCACCAGGGACAACGGTGCGGGAAAAACTGTTTTTT. This translates into CASSPGTTVREKLFF.

For the CDR3, the DNA is TGTGCCACCACGGGACAGGGGGCATCTGGCTACACCTTC. It specifies CATTGQGASGYTF. This chain joins TRBV2 and TRBJ1-2; 12 positions match TRBD1. This CDR3 is built from 13 residues. Germline CDR1 reads SNHLY; CDR2 reads FYNNEI. The J segment lost 7 bases and the V segment lost 10 bases, leaving 7 bases of the junction unmatched.

This clone was detected only once. The CDR3 region has the DNA TGTGCCAGCAGCCAAGTCCAGGGTTATGGCTACACCTTC. It specifies CASSQVQGYGYTF. The chain is built from TRBV3-1 (or the pseudogene TRBV3-2) and TRBJ1-2, with a possible D match to TRBD1 (5 bases). The CDR3 runs to 13 residues. Trimming stripped 1 base from V and 5 bases from J, with 8 bases between. Germline V gives CDR1 LGHDT, CDR2 YNNKEL (reference sequence).